The TCR beta chain under discussion was sequenced for a study of blood T cell repertoires in COVID-19. The method was immunoSEQ multiplex PCR; TCRdb's version includes in-frame clones alone and lacks a portion of them. The sample carries more than 150,000 clones, under 80% recorded once. The germline CDR1 and CDR2 sequences are MNHNS and SASEGT. Deletions cut 2 bases from V and 11 bases from J, with 22 bases between. The CDR3 runs 16 residues. The rearrangement uses TRBV6-1 and TRBJ1-5; TRBD1 is a possible D gene (5 bases). This TCR derives from a man aged 45-65 years who had recovered from COVID-19. The sequenced sample was peripheral blood. CDR3 region: CASSERAGLQINSQHF. DNA for the CDR3: TGTGCCAGCAGTGAACGTGCGGGGCTTCAAATCAATTCCCAGCATTTT.